Each of the 5 T cell receptor beta chains below was sequenced from the same sample in a study of cytomegalovirus exposure and HLA in healthy donors. Vbeta (60) and Jbeta (13) primers were used in the PCR. Assay used: immunoSEQ multiplex PCR; TCRdb lists only in-frame clones, some missing. The table includes about 150,000 clones, about 68% detected once. Sequencing was carried out using PBMCs. These receptor sequences come from a man aged 30 to 39 in good health and CMV-seronegative.

The CDR3 sequence is CASSQAGRYNEQFF. The CDR3 nucleotides are TGTGCCAGCAGCCAGGCAGGGAGGTACAATGAGCAGTTCTTC. The chain is built from TRBV14 and TRBJ2-1, with D perhaps TRBD2 (6 bases). The germline V and J ends were trimmed by 3 bases and 4 bases, with 10 bases remaining between them. Germline CDR1 reads SGHDN; CDR2 reads FVKESK. This CDR3 has 14 residues.

The chain recombines TRBV9 with TRBJ2-7; D might be TRBD2 (6 bases). V lost 4 bases, J lost 6 bases, and 14 bases lay in between. This CDR3 spans 13 amino acids. Germline V CDR1 and CDR2: SGDLS, YYNGEE. The CDR3: CASSPGDLPEQYF. CDR3 sequence (DNA): TGTGCCAGCAGCCCGGGGGATCTTCCCGAGCAGTACTTC.

This chain links TRBV5-6 with TRBJ1-5; TRBD1 is a possible D gene (6 bases). The V and J ends lost 4 bases and 2 bases respectively, with 13 bases between them. Per the germline V gene, CDR1 is SGHDT and CDR2 is YYEEEE. The CDR3 runs 15 residues. CDR3 protein: CASSLQGRGNQPQHF. CDR3 in DNA: TGTGCCAGCAGCCTGCAGGGGCGGGGCAATCAGCCCCAGCATTTT.

The chain combines TRBV6-5 with TRBJ1-5; D is unresolved. CDR3 length: 14 residues. Germline assignment: CDR1 MNHEY and CDR2 SVGAGI. V lost 5 bases and J lost 0, with 8 bases in between. CDR3 in amino acids: CASSRTDSNQPQHF. CDR3 DNA sequence: TGTGCCAGCAGTCGGACTGATAGCAATCAGCCCCAGCATTTT.

V is TRBV18 and J is TRBJ1-3, with no clear D. This CDR3 region has 19 residues. Germline CDR1 reads KGHSH; CDR2 reads LQKENI. The V end lost 3 bases, the J end lost 0 bases, and 21 bases lay between the germline ends. The CDR3 is CASSPRPPNQRHSGNTIYF. The CDR3 DNA is TGTGCCAGCTCACCTCGACCTCCCAACCAGAGACACTCTGGAAACACCATATATTTT.